This TCR beta chain was sequenced during a study of CD8+CD57+ T cells in acquired aplastic anemia. Study-wide context: Average DNA yield from sorted CD4+ and CD8+ cells was roughly 3.1 ug.

Broader study findings: CD8+ Simpson's diversity did not differ significantly between patients and controls.

This clonotype has a count of ten or more. Its matching antigen is unknown. The V gene end was trimmed by 1 base and the J gene end by 5 bases; junction bases not matched to a gene: 4. This CDR3 spans 14 amino acids. CDR1 SGHRS and CDR2 YFSETQ come from the germline V gene. TCR beta VDJ combinations and CDR3 sequences were profiled from genomic DNA. Via MiXCR, TCRdb re-called the reads, giving one row per CDR3 protein. The sample records 120,000 or so distinct CDR3 sequences, roughly 40% being singletons. Patients picked for sequencing had shown CD8+CD57+ cell expansion detected by flow cytometry. The enrolled patients all had severe acquired aplastic anemia.

The source is a human donor with aplastic anemia. The sequenced sample was sorted CD4+, CD8+, or CD8+CD57+ T cells (not recorded which) from PBMCs. The chain recombines TRBV5-1 with TRBJ2-5; TRBD1 matches 8 bases. Here the CDR3 DNA reads TGCGCCAGCAGCTTGCAGGGGGCTTGGGAGACCCAGTACTTC. Protein: CASSLQGAWETQYF.